This is a list of T cell receptor beta chains from one sample in a study of graft-versus-host responses after intestinal transplantation. The antigens of these receptors remain unknown. TCRdb keeps only in-frame clones here, not all; method: immunoSEQ multiplex PCR. The table records some 81,000 clones, 85% to 90% of them present only once. The material was unstimulated CD4+ T cells sorted from spleen or lymph node cells, obtained before intestinal transplant. All receptors come from a human donor who received an intestinal transplant. CDR3s include the opening cysteine and the closing phenylalanine or tryptophan. D genes are given only for firm matches. Size tells how often a clone was seen (once, few, many) or the class of an expanded clone, and some rows leave it out.

D: TRBD1; J: TRBJ2-7; size: .; V: TRBV18; CDR3: CASSPPSGTGIYEQYF; DNA: TGTGCCAGCTCACCTCCATCCGGGACAGGGATCTACGAGCAGTACTTC
D: .; J: TRBJ2-7; size: .; V: TRBV20-1; CDR3: CSAPGPEQYF; DNA: TGCAGTGCCCCTGGGCCCGAGCAGTACTTC
D: .; J: TRBJ1-5; size: .; V: TRBV19; CDR3: CASRVRVDSNQPQHF; DNA: TGTGCCAGTAGGGTCAGGGTGGATAGCAATCAGCCCCAGCATTTT
D: TRBD1; J: TRBJ2-3; size: .; V: TRBV5-1; CDR3: CASSFDLGQGATDTQYF; DNA: TGCGCCAGCAGCTTTGATCTAGGACAGGGGGCAACAGATACGCAGTATTTT
D: .; J: TRBJ2-1; size: .; V: TRBV27; CDR3: CASSLFPMGGRKNNEQFF; DNA: TGTGCCAGCAGTTTATTCCCCATGGGGGGACGCAAGAACAATGAGCAGTTCTTC
D: .; J: TRBJ1-2; size: .; V: TRBV16; CDR3: CASSQSAGFIAYGYTF; DNA: TGTGCCAGCAGCCAATCGGCGGGGTTTATAGCCTATGGCTACACCTTC
D: TRBD1; J: TRBJ2-7; size: .; V: TRBV6-1; CDR3: CASSDLTGTGGSEQYF; DNA: TGTGCCAGCAGTGACTTAACCGGGACAGGGGGCAGCGAGCAGTACTTC
D: .; J: TRBJ2-1; size: .; V: TRBV5-1; CDR3: CASSLVPGKSSYNEQFF; DNA: TGCGCCAGCAGCTTGGTCCCAGGGAAGAGCTCCTACAATGAGCAGTTCTTC
D: TRBD1; J: TRBJ2-2; size: once; V: TRBV28; CDR3: CASSFPQGAAGELFF; DNA: TGTGCCAGCAGTTTCCCACAGGGGGCGGCCGGGGAGCTGTTTTTT
D: .; J: TRBJ2-2; size: .; V: TRBV28; CDR3: CASQGTGELFF; DNA: TGTGCCAGCCAGGGGACCGGGGAGCTGTTTTTT
D: TRBD1; J: TRBJ1-1; size: .; V: TRBV10-3; CDR3: CATSRDRSANTEAFF; DNA: TGTGCCACATCCCGGGACAGGTCGGCGAACACTGAAGCTTTCTTT
D: TRBD2; J: TRBJ2-7; size: .; V: TRBV28; CDR3: CASRFSGTYGEQYF; DNA: TGTGCCAGCAGATTTAGCGGGACCTACGGCGAGCAGTACTTC
D: .; J: TRBJ2-7; size: .; V: TRBV11-3; CDR3: CASSLGGTLNSYEQYF; DNA: TGTGCCAGCAGCTTAGGGGGCACCTTAAACTCCTACGAGCAGTACTTC
D: TRBD2; J: TRBJ2-5; size: .; V: TRBV18; CDR3: CASSQTSGGVRETQYF; DNA: TGTGCCAGCTCCCAGACTAGCGGGGGAGTACGGGAGACCCAGTACTTC
D: .; J: TRBJ1-1; size: .; V: TRBV10-1; CDR3: CASSGQRNTEAFF; DNA: TGCGCCAGCAGTGGGCAGCGGAACACTGAAGCTTTCTTT
D: .; J: TRBJ1-1; size: .; V: TRBV5-1; CDR3: CASSPRLSVEAFF; DNA: TGCGCCAGCAGCCCAAGACTGTCCGTGGAAGCTTTCTTT
D: TRBD1; J: TRBJ1-4; size: .; V: TRBV18; CDR3: CASSRDRGLNEKLFF; DNA: TGTGCCAGCTCACGAGACAGGGGGCTTAATGAAAAACTGTTTTTT
D: .; J: TRBJ2-7; size: once; V: TRBV30; CDR3: CAWTQGLPGHEQYF; DNA: TGTGCCTGGACCCAGGGACTGCCCGGCCACGAGCAGTACTTC
D: TRBD1; J: TRBJ1-6; size: .; V: TRBV5-1; CDR3: CASSSGTEGSPLHF; DNA: TGCGCCAGCAGCTCCGGGACAGAGGGTTCACCCCTCCACTTT
D: .; J: TRBJ1-1; size: .; V: TRBV4-2; CDR3: CASSQDLAGAGKAFF; DNA: TGTGCCAGCAGCCAAGATCTGGCGGGAGCGGGGAAAGCTTTCTTT
D: .; J: TRBJ2-7; size: .; V: TRBV6-1; CDR3: CASGGAGRVYEQYF; DNA: TGTGCCTCTGGCGGGGCAGGGCGGGTCTACGAGCAGTACTTC
D: .; J: TRBJ1-5; size: .; V: TRBV5-4; CDR3: CASSLPGQPQHF; DNA: TGTGCCAGCAGCTTGCCGGGTCAGCCCCAGCATTTT
D: TRBD1; J: TRBJ1-6; size: .; V: TRBV18; CDR3: CASSPQWDRYNSPLHF; DNA: TGTGCCAGCTCACCACAGTGGGACAGATACAATTCACCCCTCCACTTT
D: TRBD2; J: TRBJ2-3; size: .; V: TRBV2; CDR3: CASSVLAGAITDTQYF; DNA: TGTGCCAGCAGTGTCCTAGCGGGGGCCATCACAGATACGCAGTATTTT
D: TRBD2; J: TRBJ2-3; size: .; V: TRBV30; CDR3: CAWSAGLGTDTQYF; DNA: TGTGCCTGGAGTGCGGGACTAGGAACAGATACGCAGTATTTT
D: TRBD2; J: TRBJ2-2; size: .; V: TRBV5-4; CDR3: CASSAPGGGTGELFF; DNA: TGTGCCAGCAGCGCCCCCGGCGGGGGGACCGGGGAGCTGTTTTTT
D: .; J: TRBJ1-2; size: .; V: TRBV7-8; CDR3: CASSSRVDYGYTF; DNA: TGTGCCAGCAGCTCCAGGGTTGACTATGGCTACACCTTC
D: .; J: TRBJ1-5; size: .; V: TRBV2; CDR3: CASSSRGWPQHF; DNA: TGTGCCAGCAGTTCCCGGGGGTGGCCCCAGCATTTT
D: TRBD1; J: TRBJ2-3; size: .; V: TRBV19; CDR3: CASSNLSPNRGSTDTQYF; DNA: TGTGCCAGTAGCAATCTCTCCCCTAACAGGGGGAGCACAGATACGCAGTATTTT
D: TRBD1; J: TRBJ2-7; size: .; V: TRBV7-6; CDR3: CASSRDRGDEQYF; DNA: TGTGCCAGCAGCAGAGACAGGGGCGACGAGCAGTACTTC
D: .; J: TRBJ2-3; size: .; V: TRBV5-1; CDR3: CASSLDGISTDTQYF; DNA: TGCGCCAGCAGCTTGGACGGGATTAGCACAGATACGCAGTATTTT
D: .; J: TRBJ1-3; size: .; V: TRBV6-1; CDR3: CASSESVGNTIYF; DNA: TGTGCCAGCAGTGAGTCCGTTGGAAACACCATATATTTT
D: .; J: TRBJ2-7; size: .; V: TRBV5-1; CDR3: CASSLTLAVTYEQYF; DNA: TGCGCCAGCAGCTTGACCCTAGCCGTTACCTACGAGCAGTACTTC
D: .; J: TRBJ1-3; size: .; V: TRBV2; CDR3: CASRGHSSGNTIYF; DNA: TGTGCCAGCAGGGGACATAGCTCTGGAAACACCATATATTTT
D: .; J: TRBJ2-7; size: .; V: TRBV5-4; CDR3: CASSLNAGVSGEQYF; DNA: TGTGCCAGCAGCTTAAATGCAGGGGTATCGGGCGAGCAGTACTTC
D: TRBD1; J: TRBJ1-2; size: .; V: TRBV6-1; CDR3: CASSETTGVYGYTF; DNA: TGTGCCAGCAGTGAGACGACAGGGGTCTATGGCTACACCTTC
D: .; J: TRBJ2-1; size: .; V: TRBV9; CDR3: CASSVGTEGLNEQFF; DNA: TGTGCCAGCAGCGTCGGGACCGAGGGACTCAATGAGCAGTTCTTC
D: .; J: TRBJ1-2; size: .; V: TRBV19; CDR3: CASSQRNNNPYGYTF; DNA: TGTGCCAGTAGCCAACGCAACAACAACCCCTATGGCTACACCTTC
D: TRBD2; J: TRBJ2-3; size: once; V: TRBV30; CDR3: CAWTAGGSSSTDTQYF; DNA: TGTGCCTGGACAGCGGGAGGGAGTTCTAGCACAGATACGCAGTATTTT